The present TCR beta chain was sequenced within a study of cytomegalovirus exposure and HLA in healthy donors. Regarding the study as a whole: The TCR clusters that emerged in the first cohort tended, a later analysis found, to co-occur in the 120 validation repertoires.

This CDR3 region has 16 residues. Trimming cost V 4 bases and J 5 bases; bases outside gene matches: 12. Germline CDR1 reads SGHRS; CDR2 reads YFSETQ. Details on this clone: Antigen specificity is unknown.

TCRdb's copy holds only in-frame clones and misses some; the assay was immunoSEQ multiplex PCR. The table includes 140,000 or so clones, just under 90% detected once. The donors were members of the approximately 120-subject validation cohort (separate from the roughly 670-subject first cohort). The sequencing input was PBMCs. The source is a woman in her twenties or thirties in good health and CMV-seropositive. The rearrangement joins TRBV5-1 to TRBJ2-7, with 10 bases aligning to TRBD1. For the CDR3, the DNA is TGCGCCAGCAGCCCCAGGACAGGGGGGATAGGTCACGAGCAGTACTTC. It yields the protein CASSPRTGGIGHEQYF.